Listed below are T cell receptor beta chains from one sample, sequenced in a study of T cells in narcolepsy. Using immunoSEQ multiplex PCR, the repertoire was profiled, and TCRdb retains in-frame clones only, with some absent. The sample has over 20,000 clones; 90% to 95% are singletons. Input material: CD45RA- memory CD4+ T cells from PBMCs. The receptors originated from a human donor with narcolepsy. The CDR3 runs from the conserved cysteine through the conserved F or W. D genes are given only for firm matches. Not every row has a clone size; where given, it reads once, few, many or a size class.

v_gene: TRBV6-6
d_gene: .
j_gene: TRBJ2-5
abundance: once
CDR3nt: TGTGCCAGCAGCCGGAGTGGGGAGACCCAGTACTTC
CDR3aa: CASSRSGETQYF

v_gene: TRBV18
d_gene: .
j_gene: TRBJ1-1
abundance: .
CDR3nt: TGTGCCAGCTCAGGCAGGGATGAGGCTGAAGCTTTCTTT
CDR3aa: CASSGRDEAEAFF

v_gene: TRBV6-1
d_gene: .
j_gene: TRBJ2-7
abundance: .
CDR3nt: TGTGCCAGCAGTGAGGCGGGCTACGAGCAGTACTTC
CDR3aa: CASSEAGYEQYF

v_gene: TRBV18
d_gene: .
j_gene: TRBJ2-2
abundance: .
CDR3nt: TGTGCCAGCTCACGAGAGGGACCTCTTCCCGGGGAGCTGTTTTTT
CDR3aa: CASSREGPLPGELFF

v_gene: TRBV19
d_gene: TRBD1
j_gene: TRBJ1-2
abundance: .
CDR3nt: TGTGCCAGCCGAGACAGGGTGAACTATGGCTACACCTTC
CDR3aa: CASRDRVNYGYTF

v_gene: TRBV2
d_gene: .
j_gene: TRBJ2-5
abundance: .
CDR3nt: TGTGCCAGCAGTCCCCTCGACCTCGCGGAAGAGACCCAGTACTTC
CDR3aa: CASSPLDLAEETQYF

v_gene: TRBV5-1
d_gene: .
j_gene: TRBJ1-2
abundance: .
CDR3nt: TGCGCCAGCAGCTTCGGACAGACAGTCTATGGCTACACCTTC
CDR3aa: CASSFGQTVYGYTF

v_gene: TRBV5-4
d_gene: .
j_gene: TRBJ1-2
abundance: .
CDR3nt: TGTGCCAGCAGCTCGGAGGGTCGGAGCTATGGCTACACCTTC
CDR3aa: CASSSEGRSYGYTF

v_gene: TRBV11-1
d_gene: .
j_gene: TRBJ2-5
abundance: .
CDR3nt: TGTGCCAGCAGCTTAGGACCTACACAAGAGACCCAGTACTTC
CDR3aa: CASSLGPTQETQYF

v_gene: TRBV10-3
d_gene: .
j_gene: TRBJ1-3
abundance: few
CDR3nt: TGTGCCATCAGTGGAGGGGCGGCAGGCTCTGGAAACACCATATATTTT
CDR3aa: CAISGGAAGSGNTIYF

v_gene: TRBV15
d_gene: .
j_gene: TRBJ2-1
abundance: .
CDR3nt: TGTGCCACCAGCAGAGTAAGCCTTCACGGTGAGTTCTTC
CDR3aa: CATSRVSLHGEFF

v_gene: TRBV29-1
d_gene: .
j_gene: TRBJ1-1
abundance: once
CDR3nt: TGCAGCGTTGCGGTAGGGCTGAACACTGAAGCTTTCTTT
CDR3aa: CSVAVGLNTEAFF

v_gene: TRBV5-8
d_gene: .
j_gene: TRBJ2-1
abundance: .
CDR3nt: TGTGCCAGCAGCCGCCGTGGATATGAGCAGTTCTTC
CDR3aa: CASSRRGYEQFF

v_gene: TRBV6-1
d_gene: TRBD1
j_gene: TRBJ1-1
abundance: .
CDR3nt: TGTGCCAGCAGCCGGGACAGGGGGAGGACTGAAGCTTTCTTT
CDR3aa: CASSRDRGRTEAFF

v_gene: TRBV2
d_gene: TRBD1
j_gene: TRBJ2-7
abundance: .
CDR3nt: TGTGCCAGCAGTGGGACAGGGGGTTTCGACGAGCAGTACTTC
CDR3aa: CASSGTGGFDEQYF

v_gene: TRBV12-2
d_gene: .
j_gene: TRBJ1-3
abundance: .
CDR3nt: TGTGCAAGTCGCTTAAAGCACTCTGGAAACACCATATATTTT
CDR3aa: CASRLKHSGNTIYF

v_gene: TRBV19
d_gene: .
j_gene: TRBJ1-1
abundance: once
CDR3nt: TGTGCCAGTAGTATAAGGGAGAACACTGAAGCTTTCTTT
CDR3aa: CASSIRENTEAFF

v_gene: TRBV27
d_gene: TRBD2
j_gene: TRBJ2-7
abundance: .
CDR3nt: TGTGCCAGCAGTTTCAAGCGGGAGGGTTACGAGCAGTACTTC
CDR3aa: CASSFKREGYEQYF

v_gene: TRBV5-6
d_gene: TRBD2
j_gene: TRBJ2-7
abundance: .
CDR3nt: TGTGCCAGCAGCTACCAGGGACTAGCGGGAGGGCAGGAGCAGTACTTC
CDR3aa: CASSYQGLAGGQEQYF